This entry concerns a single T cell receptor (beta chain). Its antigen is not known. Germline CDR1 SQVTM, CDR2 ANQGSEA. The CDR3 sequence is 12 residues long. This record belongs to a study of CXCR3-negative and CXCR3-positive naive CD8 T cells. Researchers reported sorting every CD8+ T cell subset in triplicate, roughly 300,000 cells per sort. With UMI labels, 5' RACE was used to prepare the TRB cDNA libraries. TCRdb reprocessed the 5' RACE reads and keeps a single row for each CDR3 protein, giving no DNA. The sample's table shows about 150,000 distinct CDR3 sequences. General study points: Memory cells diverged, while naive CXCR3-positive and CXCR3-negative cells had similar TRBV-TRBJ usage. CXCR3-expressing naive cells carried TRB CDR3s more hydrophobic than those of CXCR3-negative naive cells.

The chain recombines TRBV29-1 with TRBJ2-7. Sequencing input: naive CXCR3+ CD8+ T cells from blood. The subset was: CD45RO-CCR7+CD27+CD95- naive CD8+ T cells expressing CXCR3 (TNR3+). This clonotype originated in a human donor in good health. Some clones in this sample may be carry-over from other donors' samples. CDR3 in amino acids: CSQASSSGEQYF.